This T cell receptor beta chain is drawn from a study of cytomegalovirus exposure and HLA in healthy donors. Study as a whole: A subsequent analysis stated that the 120 or so validation repertoires were run on the same platform as the roughly 670 first-cohort repertoires. Findings of the study overall: In vitro, three CMV-associated chains proved specific for CMV antigens. Most TCR sequences were seen very rarely across donors, but some public TCRs occurred in many.

The CDR3 has 17 residues. V shed 2 bases, J shed 0 bases, and the junction held 3 bases outside the gene matches. Germline V gives CDR1 LNHNV, CDR2 YYDKDF (reference sequence). A remark on this clone: Its antigen is not known.

Clones were read by immunoSEQ multiplex PCR, and TCRdb kept only the in-frame ones, dropping some. Among some 84,000 clones listed, around 90% were seen once. Sequenced: PBMCs. The chain uses TRBV15 and TRBJ2-1; 11 bases match TRBD2. This receptor was identified in a young man in good health and CMV-seronegative. CDR3 in DNA: TGTGCCACCAGCAGACTAGCGGGGGGAAGCTCCTACAATGAGCAGTTCTTC. It translates to CATSRLAGGSSYNEQFF.